Given below is one TCR beta chain in context. The antigen remains unidentified. The time point: week 35, safety follow-up. Doses consisted of 300 ug of mutant IDH1 20-mer peptide each, paired with topical imiquimod. New WHO grade 3 or 4 astrocytomas that were IDH1-mutant and ATRX-lost had been found in donors. This specimen belongs to a study of a mutant IDH1 vaccine in newly diagnosed glioma. Across the study: In some groups vaccination began 4-6 weeks post-radiotherapy; others received it with temozolomide.

The length of the CDR3 is 15 residues. Germline CDR1 MNHEY, CDR2 SVGAGI. After removal of 5 bases from V and 4 bases from J, the junction contained 10 bases not matched to a gene. Study observations and caveats: Patients showed vaccine-induced immune responses at a rate of under 95%. Top-clonotype changes in peripheral T cells seemed unrelated to pseudoprogression.

Generated by immunoSEQ multiplex PCR, the TCRdb table keeps only in-frame clones and is missing some. The table records approximately 60,000 clones, 74% of them present only once. The sequences come from PBMCs, collected from a glioma patient whose treatment included an IDH1 peptide vaccine. This clonotype originated in a man between 45 and 60 years old with glioma. The V gene is TRBV6-5, the J gene TRBJ1-1; 7 bases are a match to TRBD1. For the CDR3, the DNA is TGTGCCAGCAGTACCTTAAAGGGGGCGGGCACTGAAGCTTTCTTT. Translated, it gives CASSTLKGAGTEAFF.